Presented here are 24 T cell receptor beta chains from one specimen sequenced in a study of beta chain features in type 1 diabetes (dated 2018 in TCRdb). The receptor library was made with the immunoSEQ multiplex PCR assay. All of the isolated RNA was reverse transcribed with the High Capacity cDNA Reverse Transcription Kit, so expressed TCRB transcripts were sequenced. What TCRdb holds here is the immuneACCESS table cut down to in-frame rearrangements. Part of the clones is not present; checked against another copy, under half of the missing clones reflect an unresolved V gene, and the others are unexplained. Here the sample has hundreds of thousands of clones; about 15% occur a single time. The ten most abundant clones make up around 0.039% of the sample. Specimen: naive CD4+ T cells from blood. According to the study, the label for this sample's cell subset or site signals: true naive CD4+ T cells. The source is a man aged 25 to 40 in good health.

The genes are TRBV10-3 and TRBJ2-6, with 8 bases aligning to TRBD1. The J segment lost 0 bases and the V segment lost 6 bases, leaving 7 bases of the junction unmatched. The germline CDR1 and CDR2 sequences are ENHRY and SYGVKD. This CDR3 contains 17 residues. The CDR3: CAIRGTGRASGANVLTF. In DNA, the CDR3 is TGTGCCATCAGAGGGACAGGTAGAGCCTCTGGGGCCAACGTCCTGACTTTC.

This clone was observed a few times. The V and J genes are TRBV7-9 and TRBJ2-1; tentative D call: TRBD2 (6 bases). V was clipped by 6 bases and J by 6 bases, with 18 bases between them. CDR3 size: 15 residues. Germline CDR1 SEHNR, CDR2 FQNEAQ (reference sequence). This CDR3 reads CASRPGNGLFNEQFF. Here the CDR3 DNA reads TGTGCCAGCAGACCTGGAAACGGACTATTCAATGAGCAGTTCTTC.

This clone was counted only a few times. This chain connects TRBV25-1 to TRBJ2-5; no clear D gene. Germline V gene data show CDR1 as MGHDK and CDR2 as SYGVNS. CDR3 length: 13 amino acids. V was pared by 2 bases and J by 2 bases, with 6 bases between. CDR3 DNA: TGTGCCAGCAGTGAACAAAATCAAGAGACCCAGTACTTC. It is translated as CASSEQNQETQYF.

The J gene is TRBJ2-1, the V gene TRBV29-1; D possibly corresponds to TRBD1 (6 bases). Germline CDR1 and CDR2: SQVTM and ANQGSEA. Trimming took off 4 bases at V and 5 bases at J, with 12 bases between the two ends. CDR3 length: 13 residues. Here the CDR3 DNA reads TGCAGCGTTGGGTCAGGGGCACACAATGAGCAGTTCTTC. Translating it yields CSVGSGAHNEQFF.

This clone showed up just a few times. Other DNA sequences in the sample encode the same CDR3. V is TRBV7-9 and J is TRBJ2-2; D gene uncertain. Germline V lookup: CDR1 SEHNR, CDR2 FQNEAQ (reference sequence). Trimming left V 0 bases short and J 2 bases short, with 7 bases between. The CDR3 spans 15 residues. The CDR3 nucleotides are TGTGCCAGCAGCTTAGCGGGCACTAACACCGGGGAGCTGTTTTTT. It translates to CASSLAGTNTGELFF.

V is TRBV30 and J is TRBJ1-1; TRBD1 matches at 8 bases. The CDR3 loop spans 13 amino acids. The V gene end was trimmed by 4 bases and the J gene end by 1 base; junction bases not matched to a gene: 2. Germline lookup yields CDR1 GTSNPN and CDR2 SVGIG (reference sequence). CDR3 nucleotide sequence: TGTGCCTGGAAAGGGACAGGGAACACTGAAGCTTTCTTT. It specifies CAWKGTGNTEAFF.

This clone was counted only a few times. The DNA of the CDR3 is TGTGCCAGCAGTCACCGGGACTACTACAATGAGCAGTTCTTC. Translated: CASSHRDYYNEQFF. The chain has TRBV2 and TRBJ2-1; TRBD2 agrees at 7 bases. The length of the CDR3 is 14 residues. V lost 5 bases and J lost 3; bases outside the gene matches: 4. Per the germline V gene, CDR1 is SNHLY and CDR2 is FYNNEI.

The chain recombines TRBV6-6 with TRBJ2-3; 9 bases agree with TRBD1. V gave up 0 bases and J gave up 6 bases; unmatched junction bases: 4. In germline, CDR1 is MNHNY, CDR2 SVGAGI (reference sequence). This CDR3 contains 15 residues. This CDR3 reads CASSYSMDRGDTQYF. The CDR3 DNA follows: TGTGCCAGCAGTTACTCGATGGACAGGGGTGATACGCAGTATTTT.

This clone has only a few counts. This rearrangement joins TRBV4-3 to TRBJ2-5, with D unclear. This CDR3 has 14 residues. Germline-derived CDR1 and CDR2 are LGHNA and YSLEER. V was trimmed by 2 bases and J by 4 bases, leaving 11 bases between them. The CDR3 sequence is CASSQWTSGETQYF. The CDR3 DNA follows: TGCGCCAGCAGCCAATGGACGTCTGGAGAGACCCAGTACTTC.

The chain has TRBV9 and TRBJ2-2; 12 bases match TRBD2. CDR3 length: 17 amino acids. After removal of 4 bases from V and 3 bases from J, the junction contained 7 bases not matched to a gene. Germline V gives CDR1 SGDLS, CDR2 YYNGEE. The CDR3 is CASSSGLAGRYTGELFF. CDR3 DNA sequence: TGTGCCAGCAGCTCCGGACTAGCGGGAAGATACACCGGGGAGCTGTTTTTT.

This clone was seen only a few times. The gene calls are TRBV5-4 and TRBJ2-1; no reliable D call. Germline V gene sequence: CDR1 SGHNT, CDR2 YYREEE (reference sequence). The CDR3 covers 16 residues. Trimming stripped 0 bases from V and 4 bases from J, with 14 bases between. This chain's CDR3 is CASSLAAGPGYNEQFF. CDR3 bases: TGTGCCAGCAGCTTGGCCGCTGGGCCTGGGTACAATGAGCAGTTCTTC.

CDR3 sequence: CASSLVSSGGRKNTEAFF. The DNA for the CDR3 is TGTGCCAGCAGCTTAGTTTCGTCAGGGGGCAGAAAGAACACTGAAGCTTTCTTT. The gene calls are TRBV7-9 and TRBJ1-1, with 8 bases fitting TRBD1. Germline V gene sequence: CDR1 SEHNR, CDR2 FQNEAQ (reference sequence). V was clipped by 1 base and J by 1 base; unmatched bases: 11. The CDR3 is 18 residues long.

This clone turned up a few times. The chain links TRBV4-1 to TRBJ2-7; perhaps TRBD2 as D (6 bases). V gave up 3 bases and J gave up 0 bases, with 15 bases separating them. The CDR3 sequence is 16 residues long. Germline V gives CDR1 MGHRA, CDR2 YSYEKL. CDR3 sequence (DNA): TGCGCCAGCAGCCAGTCCTGGGGGGTTAGCTCCTACGAGCAGTACTTC. Residues: CASSQSWGVSSYEQYF.

V and J are TRBV11-2 and TRBJ2-4; 10 nucleotides match TRBD2. Trimming removed 0 bases from V and 2 bases from J; junction bases left unmatched: 13. CDR1 is SGHAT, CDR2 FQNNGV, per germline. The CDR3 totals 20 residues. CDR3 coding DNA: TGTGCCAGCAGCTTAGACCTGACTAGCGGGCGACGGGGCCCCAAAAACATTCAGTACTTC. Its translation is CASSLDLTSGRRGPKNIQYF.

This clone has just a few counts. The CDR3 region has the DNA TGTGCCAGCAGCTTTGGACGGGGGCGACACACTGAAGCTTTCTTT. This codes for CASSFGRGRHTEAFF. The V and J genes are TRBV5-6 and TRBJ1-1; D is possibly TRBD1 (6 bases). Trimming took off 2 bases at V and 3 bases at J, with 14 bases between the two ends. Germline CDR1 is SGHDT and CDR2 is YYEEEE. This CDR3 region has 15 residues.

The chain uses TRBV11-2 and TRBJ2-5, with D possibly matching TRBD2 (6 bases). CDR1 is SGHAT and CDR2 is FQNNGV in the germline V gene. V was clipped by 0 bases and J by 2 bases, with 10 bases between them. The CDR3 contains 15 residues. The CDR3 sequence is CASSLDRGIQETQYF. As DNA, the CDR3 is TGTGCCAGCAGCTTAGATCGGGGGATACAAGAGACCCAGTACTTC. Using reference TRBV11-2 and TRBJ2-5 for the parts outside the CDR3, the full variable domain is EAGVAQSPRYKIIEKRQSVAFWCNPISGHATLYWYQQILGQGPKLLIQFQNNGVVDDSQLPKDRFSAERLKGVDSTLKIQPAKLEDSAVYLCASSLDRGIQETQYFGPGTRLLVL.

The chain is built from TRBV19 and TRBJ1-1; D is uncertain. The V gene's germline CDR1 is LNHDA and CDR2 SQIVND (reference sequence). The CDR3 totals 11 residues. V was shortened by 6 bases and J by 4 bases, with 6 bases between the two germline ends. The CDR3 here is CASSAITEAFF. The CDR3 region has the DNA TGTGCCAGTAGCGCCATCACTGAAGCTTTCTTT.

This clone has just a few counts. The chain combines TRBV6-1 with TRBJ1-6; no clear D. V was trimmed by 7 bases and J by 6 bases, leaving 4 bases between them. Germline V gives CDR1 MNHNS, CDR2 SASEGT. The CDR3 is 11 residues long. The CDR3 reads CASKVNSPLHF. DNA of the CDR3: TGTGCCAGCAAAGTTAATTCACCCCTCCACTTT.

The chain has TRBV11-2 and TRBJ2-1, with 12 positions matching TRBD2. With 5 bases clipped from V and 4 bases from J, the junction kept 6 bases outside the gene matches. The CDR3 consists of 16 residues. Germline CDR1 and CDR2: SGHAT and FQNNGV. CDR3 protein: CASSELAGGPYNEQFF. The CDR3 nucleotides are TGTGCCAGCAGCGAACTAGCGGGGGGCCCGTACAATGAGCAGTTCTTC.

This clone has a handful of counts. The chain uses TRBV7-9 and TRBJ1-6; 9 nucleotides align to TRBD1. V was pared by 1 base and J by 9 bases, with 4 bases of the junction left unmatched. CDR3 length: 15 amino acids. CDR1 and CDR2 from the germline V gene are SEHNR and FQNEAQ (reference sequence). The DNA of the CDR3 is TGTGCCAGCAGCTTAGTGGGACAGGGCGGTTCACCCCTCCACTTT. Translation: CASSLVGQGGSPLHF.

V is TRBV7-9 and J is TRBJ2-1, with D hard to call. This CDR3 contains 17 residues. The germline V gene has CDR1 SEHNR and CDR2 FQNEAQ (reference sequence). Trimming shortened V by 0 bases and J by 1 base, and 13 bases separated the two germline ends. The CDR3 loop reads CASSLARGSPSYNEQFF. CDR3 sequence (DNA): TGTGCCAGCAGCTTAGCGCGTGGTAGTCCATCCTACAATGAGCAGTTCTTC.

This clone has only a few counts. The chain is built from TRBV9 and TRBJ2-1; D is ambiguous. In germline, CDR1 is SGDLS, CDR2 YYNGEE. The length of the CDR3 is 12 residues. Trimming cost V 3 bases and J 7 bases, with 8 bases left between them. CDR3 in amino acids: CASSASRNEQFF. CDR3 coding DNA: TGTGCCAGCAGCGCCAGCAGGAATGAGCAGTTCTTC.

This clone appeared a few times. V gene TRBV5-6 combines with J gene TRBJ2-7; tentatively, D is TRBD1 (6 bases). This CDR3 contains 15 residues. V was cut by 0 bases and J by 2 bases, with 12 bases left in between. Germline assignment: CDR1 SGHDT and CDR2 YYEEEE. The CDR3 is CASSLGARGTYEQYV. The DNA for the CDR3 is TGTGCCAGCAGCTTGGGTGCCAGGGGTACCTACGAGCAGTACGTC.

This clone occurred a few times. This sequence joins TRBV9 and TRBJ2-7, with 9 bases fitting TRBD1. Germline V CDR1 and CDR2: SGDLS, YYNGEE. This CDR3 comprises 16 residues. V was clipped by 4 bases and J by 3 bases; unmatched bases: 11. Here the CDR3 DNA reads TGTGCCAGCAGCCCCCCGGGACAGGGCTTGGGCTACGAGCAGTACTTC. This gives the protein CASSPPGQGLGYEQYF.